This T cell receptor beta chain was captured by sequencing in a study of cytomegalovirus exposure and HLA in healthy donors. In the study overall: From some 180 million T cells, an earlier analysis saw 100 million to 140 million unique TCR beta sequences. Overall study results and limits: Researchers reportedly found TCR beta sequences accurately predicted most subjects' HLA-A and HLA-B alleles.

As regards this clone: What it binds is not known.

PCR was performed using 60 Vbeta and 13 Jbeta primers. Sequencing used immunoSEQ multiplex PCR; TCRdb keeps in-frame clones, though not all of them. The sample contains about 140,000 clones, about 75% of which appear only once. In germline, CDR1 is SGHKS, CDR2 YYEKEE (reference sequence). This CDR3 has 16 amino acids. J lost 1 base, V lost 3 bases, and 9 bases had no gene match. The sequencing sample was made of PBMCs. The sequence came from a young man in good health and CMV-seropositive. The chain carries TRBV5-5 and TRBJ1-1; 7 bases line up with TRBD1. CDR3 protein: CASSSGGFGANTEAFF. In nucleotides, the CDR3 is TGTGCCAGCAGCTCAGGGGGTTTTGGTGCGAACACTGAAGCTTTCTTT.